The T cell receptor beta chain under discussion was sequenced for a study of early T cells in non-severe SARS-CoV-2 infection. Overall study: Unsorted whole blood bulk RNA was sequenced, with unpaired chains.

This clonotype was counted at least ten times. Trimming took 6 bases from V and 2 from J, leaving 14 bases between them. CDR3 length: 14 amino acids. The germline CDR1 and CDR2 sequences are LGHNT and FRNRAP. TCRdb processed the 5' RACE reads anew with MiXCR; each CDR3 protein has one entry. The table lists tens of thousands of distinct CDR3 sequences, 9.1% of them singletons. The source is an adult who was a healthcare worker with PCR-confirmed SARS-CoV-2 infection or an uninfected control (not recorded which). The specimen was whole blood. The rearrangement links TRBV12-5 to TRBJ2-7; D is undetermined. The CDR3 region is CASGFAHRPYEQYF. The CDR3 DNA follows: TGTGCTAGTGGCTTCGCGCATCGCCCCTACGAGCAGTACTTC.